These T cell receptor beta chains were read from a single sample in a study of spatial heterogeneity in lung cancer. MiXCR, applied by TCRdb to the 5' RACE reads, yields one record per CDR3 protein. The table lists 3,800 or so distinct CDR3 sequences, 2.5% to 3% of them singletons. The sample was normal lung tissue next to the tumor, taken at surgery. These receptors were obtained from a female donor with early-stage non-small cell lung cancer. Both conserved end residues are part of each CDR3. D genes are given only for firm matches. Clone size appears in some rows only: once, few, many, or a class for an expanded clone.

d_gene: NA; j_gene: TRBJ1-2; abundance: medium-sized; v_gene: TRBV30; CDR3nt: TGTGCCTGGGTCGGACGAAGTCTTGGCTATGGCTACACCTTC; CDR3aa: CAWVGRSLGYGYTF
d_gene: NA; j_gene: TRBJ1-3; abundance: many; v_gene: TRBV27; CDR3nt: TGTGCCAGCAGTCCCATCCGAGGATATGGAAACACCATATATTTT; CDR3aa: CASSPIRGYGNTIYF
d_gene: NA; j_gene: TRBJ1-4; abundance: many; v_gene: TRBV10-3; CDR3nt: TGTGCCATCAGTGAGTCATCCGACTTAAAACTGTTTTTT; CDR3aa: CAISESSDLKLFF
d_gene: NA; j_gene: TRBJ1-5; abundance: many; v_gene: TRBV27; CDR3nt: TGTGCCAGCAGTAGTCCATTCCATTTT; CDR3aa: CASSSPFHF
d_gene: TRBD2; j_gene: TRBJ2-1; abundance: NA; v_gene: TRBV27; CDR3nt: TGTGCCAGCAGTCCCATAGCGGGGGCCGTAGGGGATGAGCAGTTCTTC; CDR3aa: CASSPIAGAVGDEQFF
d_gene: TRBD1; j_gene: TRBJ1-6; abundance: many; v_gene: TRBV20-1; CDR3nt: TGCAGTGCCCGCAGGGGGTATAATTCACCCCTCCACTTT; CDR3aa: CSARRGYNSPLHF
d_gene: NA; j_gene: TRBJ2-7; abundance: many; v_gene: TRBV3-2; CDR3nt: TGTGCCAGCAGCCCCCCGACAGGGTACTCTACCGAGCAGTACTTC; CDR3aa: CASSPPTGYSTEQYF
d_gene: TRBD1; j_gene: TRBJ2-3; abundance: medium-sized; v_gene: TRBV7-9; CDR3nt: TGTGCCAGCATCGCGGGGACAGGGGAGGATACGCAGTATTTT; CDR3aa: CASIAGTGEDTQYF
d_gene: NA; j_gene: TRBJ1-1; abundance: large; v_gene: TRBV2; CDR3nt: TGTGCCAGCAGTGAACGCCTTGGGGCCACTGAAGCTTTCTTT; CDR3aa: CASSERLGATEAFF
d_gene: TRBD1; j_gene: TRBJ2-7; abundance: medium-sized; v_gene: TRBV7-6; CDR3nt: TGTGCCAGCAGCTTAGGGGGGACAGGATACGAGCAGTACTTC; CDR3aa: CASSLGGTGYEQYF
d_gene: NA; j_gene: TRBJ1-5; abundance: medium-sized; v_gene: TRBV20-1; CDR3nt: TGCAGTGCTAGAGAAGGGGTTGGAAGCAATCAGCCCCAGCATTTT; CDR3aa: CSAREGVGSNQPQHF
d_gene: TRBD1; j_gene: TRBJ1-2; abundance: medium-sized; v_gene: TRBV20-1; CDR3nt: TGCAGTGCTAGTGTGACAGGGGCTAACTATGGCTACACCTTC; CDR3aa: CSASVTGANYGYTF
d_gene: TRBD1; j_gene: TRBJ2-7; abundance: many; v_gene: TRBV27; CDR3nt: TGTGCCAGCAGCTATCGCCCGCCCGGGACAGGGGCCGAGCAGTACTTC; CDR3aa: CASSYRPPGTGAEQYF
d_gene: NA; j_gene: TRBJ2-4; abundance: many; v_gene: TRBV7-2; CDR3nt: TGTGCCAGCAGCTTACCCTCTAGCCTGGCCAAAAACATTCAGTACTTC; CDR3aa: CASSLPSSLAKNIQYF
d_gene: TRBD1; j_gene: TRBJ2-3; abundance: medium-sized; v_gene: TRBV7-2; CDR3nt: TGTGCCAGCAGTCCTACCACAGGGGGCAGAGATACGCAGTATTTT; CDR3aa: CASSPTTGGRDTQYF
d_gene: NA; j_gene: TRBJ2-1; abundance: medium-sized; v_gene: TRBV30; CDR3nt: TGTGCCTGGAGTGTATTTGGGGGGGGGCGGGATGAGCAGTTCTTC; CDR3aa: CAWSVFGGGRDEQFF
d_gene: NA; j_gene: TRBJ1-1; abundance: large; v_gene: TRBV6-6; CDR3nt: TGTGCCAGCAGTCCTACCCCGCCCACTGAAGCTTTCTTT; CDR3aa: CASSPTPPTEAFF
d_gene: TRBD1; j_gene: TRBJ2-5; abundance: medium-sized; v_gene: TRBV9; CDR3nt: TGTGCCAGCAGCGCCGGGACAGGGCTTTTCGGGACCCAGTACTTC; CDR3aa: CASSAGTGLFGTQYF
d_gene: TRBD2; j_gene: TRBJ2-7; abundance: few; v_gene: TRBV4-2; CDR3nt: TGTGCCAGCAGCCAAACGGGACTAGTTGACTGGGAGCAGTACTTC; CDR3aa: CASSQTGLVDWEQYF
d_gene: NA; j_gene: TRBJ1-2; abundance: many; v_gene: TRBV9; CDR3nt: TGTGCCAGCAGCGGACGACGGACAGACCGTGGGGATGGCTACACCTTC; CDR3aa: CASSGRRTDRGDGYTF
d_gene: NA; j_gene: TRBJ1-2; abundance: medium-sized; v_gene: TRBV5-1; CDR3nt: TGCGCCAGCAGCTTGGGACAGGACCAGGGAGGCTACACCTTC; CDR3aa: CASSLGQDQGGYTF
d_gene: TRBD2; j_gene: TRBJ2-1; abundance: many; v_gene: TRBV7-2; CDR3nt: TGTGCCAGCAGCTTAGAGGGAGGGCGATGGCAGTTCTTC; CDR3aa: CASSLEGGRWQFF
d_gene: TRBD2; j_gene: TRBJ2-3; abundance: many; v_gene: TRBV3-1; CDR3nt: TGTGCCAGCAGCCGTAGCGGGGGTGCAGATACGCAGTATTTT; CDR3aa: CASSRSGGADTQYF
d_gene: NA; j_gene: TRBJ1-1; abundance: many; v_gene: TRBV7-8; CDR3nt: TGTGCCAGCAGCTTCGGACAGAGGACGAACACTGAAGCTTTCTTT; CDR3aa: CASSFGQRTNTEAFF
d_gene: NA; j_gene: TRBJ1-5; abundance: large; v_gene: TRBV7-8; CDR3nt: TGTGCCAGCAGCTTTCTCCATCAGCCCCAGCATTTT; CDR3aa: CASSFLHQPQHF
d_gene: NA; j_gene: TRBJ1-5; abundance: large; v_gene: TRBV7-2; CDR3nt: TGTGCCAGCAGCTTAGAACTTAGCAATCAGCCCCAGCATTTT; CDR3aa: CASSLELSNQPQHF
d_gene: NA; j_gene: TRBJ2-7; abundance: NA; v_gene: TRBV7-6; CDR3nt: TGTGCCAGCAGCCCAGTGGGGTCGGGGGGCCCACGGGAGCAGTACTTC; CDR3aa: CASSPVGSGGPREQYF
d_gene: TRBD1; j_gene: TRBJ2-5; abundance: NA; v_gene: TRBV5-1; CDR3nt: TGCGCCAGCCGACAGGGGGACGAAGAGACCCAGTACTTC; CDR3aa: CASRQGDEETQYF
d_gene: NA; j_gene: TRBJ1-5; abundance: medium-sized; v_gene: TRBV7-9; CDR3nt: TGTGCCAGCAGCTTAGAAGGGGGGGATCAGCCCCAGCATTTT; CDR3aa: CASSLEGGDQPQHF
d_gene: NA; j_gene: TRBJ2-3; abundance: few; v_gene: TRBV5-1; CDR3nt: TGCGCCAGCAGCCTGGACTATAGCACAGATACGCAGTATTTT; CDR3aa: CASSLDYSTDTQYF
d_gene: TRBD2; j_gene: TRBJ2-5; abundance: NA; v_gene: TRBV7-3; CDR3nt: TGTGCCAGCAGCGCTAGCGGGGAGGAGACCCAGTACTTC; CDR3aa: CASSASGEETQYF
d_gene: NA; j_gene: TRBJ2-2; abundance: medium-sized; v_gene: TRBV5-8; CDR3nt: TGTGCCAGCAGCTTGCCTCCGGGGTACAGCAACACCGGGGAGCTGTTTTTT; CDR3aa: CASSLPPGYSNTGELFF
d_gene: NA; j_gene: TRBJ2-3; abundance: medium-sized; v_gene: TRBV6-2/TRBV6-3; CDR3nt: TGTGCCAGCAGCCCCCCGGATTCCACAGATACGCAGTATTTT; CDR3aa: CASSPPDSTDTQYF
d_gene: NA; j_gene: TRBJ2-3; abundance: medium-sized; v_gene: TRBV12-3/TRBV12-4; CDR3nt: TGTGCCAGCAGTCCTAAGCGGAGCACAGATACGCAGTATTTT; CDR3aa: CASSPKRSTDTQYF
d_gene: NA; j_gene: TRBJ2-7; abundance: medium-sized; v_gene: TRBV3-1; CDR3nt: TGTGCCAGCAGCCAAGCCCTACAGGGCTGGAATAACGAGCAGTACTTC; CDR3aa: CASSQALQGWNNEQYF
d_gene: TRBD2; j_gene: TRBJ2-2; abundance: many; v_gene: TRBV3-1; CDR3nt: TGTGCCAGCAGCCCTAGCGGGGGAGCGAACACCGGGGAGCTGTTTTTT; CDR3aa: CASSPSGGANTGELFF
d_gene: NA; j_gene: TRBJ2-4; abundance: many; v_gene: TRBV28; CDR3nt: TGTGCCAGCAGTTCCCCGGACCTTGCAAAGAGGAGGAACATTCAGTACTTC; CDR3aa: CASSSPDLAKRRNIQYF
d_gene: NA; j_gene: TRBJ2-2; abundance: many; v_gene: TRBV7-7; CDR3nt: TGTGCCAGCAGCCCTAGGACCGGGGAGCTGTTTTTT; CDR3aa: CASSPRTGELFF
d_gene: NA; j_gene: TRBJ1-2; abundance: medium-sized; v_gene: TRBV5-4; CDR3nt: TGTGCCAGCAGCTTGGCTTTGGGGGAGCTTTATGGCTACACCTTC; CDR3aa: CASSLALGELYGYTF
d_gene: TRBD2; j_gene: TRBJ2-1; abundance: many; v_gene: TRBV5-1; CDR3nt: TGCGCCAGCAGCTTAGCGGGGGGGATCTCCTACAATGAGCAGTTCTTC; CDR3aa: CASSLAGGISYNEQFF
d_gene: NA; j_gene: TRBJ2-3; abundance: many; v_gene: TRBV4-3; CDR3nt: TGCGCCAGCAGCCAAGGGGGTCTAGCCACAGATACGCAGTATTTT; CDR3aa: CASSQGGLATDTQYF
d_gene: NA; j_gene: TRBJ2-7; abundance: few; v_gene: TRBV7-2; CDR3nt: TGTGCCAGCAGGATAGGGACTTTCTACGAGCAGTACTTC; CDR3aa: CASRIGTFYEQYF
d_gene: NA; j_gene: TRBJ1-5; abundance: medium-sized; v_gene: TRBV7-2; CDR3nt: TGTGCCAGCAGCTTGGGGGGTTTCAATCAGCCCCAGCATTTT; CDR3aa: CASSLGGFNQPQHF
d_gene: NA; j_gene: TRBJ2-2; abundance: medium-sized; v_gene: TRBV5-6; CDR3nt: TGTGCCAGCAGCTTGTATGCTGGGGAGACCGGGGAGCTGTTTTTT; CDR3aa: CASSLYAGETGELFF
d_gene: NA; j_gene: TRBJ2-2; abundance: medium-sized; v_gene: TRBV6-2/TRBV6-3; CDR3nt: TGTGCCAGCAGTTACATGGGGGGCAGTTTCACCGGGGAGCTGTTTTTT; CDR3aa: CASSYMGGSFTGELFF
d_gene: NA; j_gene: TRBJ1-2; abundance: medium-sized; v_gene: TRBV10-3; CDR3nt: TGTGCCATCAGTGAGTCCCAGAGCTACACCTTC; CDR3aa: CAISESQSYTF
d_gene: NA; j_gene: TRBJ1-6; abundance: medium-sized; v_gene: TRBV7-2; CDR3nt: TGTGCCAGCAGCTTAAATGGAGGCAGGGGTAATTCACCCCTCCACTTT; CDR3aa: CASSLNGGRGNSPLHF
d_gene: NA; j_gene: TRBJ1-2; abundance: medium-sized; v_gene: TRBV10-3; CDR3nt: TGTGCCATCACCCACGAGCAAACCTATGGCTACACCTTC; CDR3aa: CAITHEQTYGYTF
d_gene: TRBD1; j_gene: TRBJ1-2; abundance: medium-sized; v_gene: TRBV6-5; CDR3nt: TGTGCCAGCAGTAGGGGACAGCGAGTCTATGGCTACACCTTC; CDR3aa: CASSRGQRVYGYTF
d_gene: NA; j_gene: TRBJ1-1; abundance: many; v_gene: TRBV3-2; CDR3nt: TGTGCCAGCAGCCAAGAGGGGCTAGGAGCTTTCTTT; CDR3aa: CASSQEGLGAFF
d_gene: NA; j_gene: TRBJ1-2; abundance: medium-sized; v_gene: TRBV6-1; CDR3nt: TGTGCCAGCAGGGAGGGTGGGACTGACTATGGCTACACCTTC; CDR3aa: CASREGGTDYGYTF
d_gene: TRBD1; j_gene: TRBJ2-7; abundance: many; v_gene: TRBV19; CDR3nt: TGTGCCAGTAGTATCGGACAGGGGGAGATCTACGAGCAGTACTTC; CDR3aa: CASSIGQGEIYEQYF
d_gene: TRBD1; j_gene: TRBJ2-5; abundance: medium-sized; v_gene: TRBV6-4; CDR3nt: TGTGCCAGCAAATCCAGGGGGACGATCCAAGAGACCCAGTACTTC; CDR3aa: CASKSRGTIQETQYF
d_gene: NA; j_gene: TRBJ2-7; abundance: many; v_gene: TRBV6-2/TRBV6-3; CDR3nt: TGTGCCAGCAGTTACCTCGGCGAGCAGTACTTC; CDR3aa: CASSYLGEQYF
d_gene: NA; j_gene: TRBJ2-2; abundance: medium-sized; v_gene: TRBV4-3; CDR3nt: TGCGCCAGCAGCCAAGGATCAGTCCAGACCACCGGGGAGCTGTTTTTT; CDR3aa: CASSQGSVQTTGELFF